This T cell receptor beta chain is from a study of blood T cells in healthy people across ages. From germline, CDR1 is DFQATT and CDR2 SNEGSKA (reference sequence). V lost 3 bases and J 6 bases, leaving 11 bases between the germline ends. This CDR3 spans 12 amino acids. Study-level results: The recorded TCR beta diversity per million T cells decreased in a roughly linear manner with age.

With respect to this clonotype: No antigen is known for it.

Primed by a sample-barcoded 5' primer and a J-beta primer mix, a second PCR proceeded for 7 to 11 cycles. TCRdb re-analysed the 5' RACE reads in MiXCR, keeping a single row per CDR3 protein. Seen here are about a million distinct CDR3 sequences, roughly two fifths observed once, and the top ten hold less than 15%. The receptor was isolated from a young man in good health. What was sequenced was blood. This chain joins TRBV20-1 and TRBJ2-5; D is unclear. The CDR3 DNA follows: TGCAGTGCTAGTTTGAGCACAAAGACCCAGTACTTC. This sequence encodes CSASLSTKTQYF.